Listed below are T cell receptor beta chains from one sample, sequenced in a study of shared clonotypes between healthy human individuals. Only in-frame clones appear in the TCRdb table, and some are missing; sequencing was by immunoSEQ multiplex PCR. This table has about 680,000 clones, about 74% appearing once. The sequenced sample consisted of memory CD4+ T cells sorted from blood. These receptors came from a woman between 25 and 40 years old in good health. Both conserved end residues are part of each CDR3. Each record gives: V gene, D gene, clone size, J gene, CDR3 protein, CDR3 DNA. A D gene is named only where the DNA matches it firmly. Clone size is given for some rows only: seen once, a few or many times, or a class if the clone is expanded.

V: TRBV6-1; D: .; size: many; J: TRBJ1-1; CDR3: CASTLTGNTEAFF; DNA: TGTGCCAGCACTCTTACAGGGAACACTGAAGCTTTCTTT
V: TRBV11-2; D: TRBD2; size: .; J: TRBJ2-3; CDR3: CASSLMTSGRTDTQYF; DNA: TGTGCCAGCAGCTTAATGACTAGCGGGAGAACAGATACGCAGTATTTT
V: TRBV25-1; D: TRBD1; size: once; J: TRBJ2-2; CDR3: CASSPQTGTGLAGELFF; DNA: TGTGCCAGCAGTCCCCAGACCGGGACAGGGCTAGCCGGGGAGCTGTTTTTT
V: TRBV19; D: .; size: few; J: TRBJ2-7; CDR3: CASSPTGLRPLSEQYF; DNA: TGTGCCAGTTCGCCTACAGGGTTGAGGCCGCTGAGCGAGCAGTACTTC
V: TRBV25-1; D: .; size: .; J: TRBJ2-7; CDR3: CASSARTAKTYEQYF; DNA: TGTGCCAGCAGTGCAAGGACTGCAAAGACCTACGAGCAGTACTTC
V: TRBV28; D: TRBD1; size: .; J: TRBJ2-7; CDR3: CASRSVGTGGAKQYF; DNA: TGTGCCAGCAGGTCCGTCGGGACAGGGGGCGCGAAGCAGTACTTC
V: TRBV18; D: .; size: .; J: TRBJ1-1; CDR3: CASSPRQEMNTEAFF; DNA: TGTGCCAGCTCACCAAGACAGGAAATGAACACTGAAGCTTTCTTT
V: TRBV7-9; D: TRBD1; size: .; J: TRBJ1-4; CDR3: CASSPGQGNEKLFF; DNA: TGTGCCAGCAGCCCGGGACAGGGGAATGAAAAACTGTTTTTT
V: TRBV19; D: .; size: .; J: TRBJ2-3; CDR3: CASSRDPFSTDTQYF; DNA: TGTGCCAGTAGTCGTGACCCCTTCAGCACAGATACGCAGTATTTT
V: TRBV28; D: .; size: .; J: TRBJ1-2; CDR3: CASTASREHGYTF; DNA: TGTGCCAGCACCGCATCAAGGGAACATGGCTACACCTTC
V: TRBV27; D: .; size: .; J: TRBJ2-3; CDR3: CASRPRLGMADTQYF; DNA: TGTGCCAGCAGGCCCCGGCTCGGGATGGCAGATACGCAGTATTTT